This is a list of T cell receptor beta chains from one sample in a study of blood T cell repertoires in COVID-19. This table comes from immunoSEQ multiplex PCR, and its TCRdb copy is limited to in-frame clones, with some not included. The sample lists roughly 56,000 clones, approximately 83% occurring once. Input material: peripheral blood. The receptors stem from a human donor in a cohort sampled during active COVID-19. Each CDR3 is given with its conserved first and last residue. The D gene is left open where the match is weak. Clone size is shown for a subset of rows, as once, few, many or a class of expanded clone.

d_call	cdr3_length	v_call	clone_size	j_call	cdr3_nt	cdr3_aa
NA	14	TRBV19	NA	TRBJ1-2	TGTGCCAGTAGTATTGGAGGTACTAACTATGGCTACACCTTC	CASSIGGTNYGYTF
TRBD1	15	TRBV7-6	NA	TRBJ1-4	TGTGCCAGCAGCGGACAGGGGGCCCTTAATGAAAAACTGTTTTTT	CASSGQGALNEKLFF
TRBD2	14	TRBV6-5	NA	TRBJ2-7	TGTGCCAGCAAGAGGAACGGGAGGGCCAACGAGCAGTACTTC	CASKRNGRANEQYF
NA	14	TRBV13	few	TRBJ2-7	TGTGCCAGCAGCATGACAGGCCCCTCCTACGAGCAGTACTTC	CASSMTGPSYEQYF
TRBD2	14	TRBV27	once	TRBJ2-7	TGTGCCAGCAGACTTAGCGGGACCCTTTTAAAGCAGTACTTC	CASRLSGTLLKQYF
TRBD2	15	TRBV30	NA	TRBJ2-1	TGTGCCTGGAGTCGCCGGGGGGGGGCCTACAATGAGCAGTTCTTC	CAWSRRGGAYNEQFF
NA	14	TRBV24-1	few	TRBJ1-5	TGTGCCACCAGTGATTTGGACAGTGGTCAGCCCCAGCATTTT	CATSDLDSGQPQHF
TRBD1	15	TRBV15	NA	TRBJ2-7	TGTGCCACCAGCAGGGGACAGGGGGCACGGGACGAGCAGTACTTC	CATSRGQGARDEQYF
TRBD1	20	TRBV19	NA	TRBJ2-3	TGTGCCAGTAGTGCATCACTATACAGGGGTGGGATGCGGAGGACAGATACGCAGTATTTT	CASSASLYRGGMRRTDTQYF
NA	10	TRBV28	NA	TRBJ1-2	TGTGCCAGCAGCCGACAAGGCTACACCTTC	CASSRQGYTF
TRBD1	14	TRBV5-1	few	TRBJ1-1	TGCGCCAGCAGCCCCCAGGGGGCGCGAACTGAAGCTTTCTTT	CASSPQGARTEAFF
NA	13	TRBV10-3	NA	TRBJ2-2	TGTGCCATCAATCAGGGGGGCACCGGGGAGCTGTTTTTT	CAINQGGTGELFF
NA	17	TRBV24-1	NA	TRBJ2-1	TGTGCCACCAGTGATTTGGACACCGCGAGCTCCTACAATGAGCAGTTCTTC	CATSDLDTASSYNEQFF
NA	18	TRBV5-1	NA	TRBJ2-1	TGCGCCAGCAGCCCGGGCCAGGGTAGGGCCTCAGGGCACAATGAGCAGTTCTTC	CASSPGQGRASGHNEQFF
NA	11	TRBV20-1	NA	TRBJ1-1	TGCAGTGCCCCGGGGGATACTGAAGCTTTCTTT	CSAPGDTEAFF
NA	14	TRBV7-3	few	TRBJ2-1	TGTGCCAGCAGCCCCACGGTCCAGGGCCATGAGCAGTTCTTC	CASSPTVQGHEQFF
TRBD1	14	TRBV6-5	NA	TRBJ2-7	TGTGCCAGCAGTTACGAGCCCGGACAGGGGGCGAAGTACTTC	CASSYEPGQGAKYF
NA	12	TRBV19	NA	TRBJ2-7	TGTGCCAGTAGCGATAGCTCCTACGAGCAGTACTTC	CASSDSSYEQYF
TRBD1	14	TRBV19	NA	TRBJ2-7	TGTGCCAGTAGTATCACAGGGGGCATCTACGAGCAGTACTTC	CASSITGGIYEQYF
NA	13	TRBV6-5	NA	TRBJ1-5	TGTGCCAGCAGTTCGACAGGAAATCAGCCCCAGCATTTT	CASSSTGNQPQHF
NA	15	TRBV28	NA	TRBJ2-1	TGTGCCAGCAGTTTAAACCAGCGCGTTTACAATGAGCAGTTCTTC	CASSLNQRVYNEQFF
NA	13	TRBV6-6	once	TRBJ1-3	TGTGCCAGCAGTTCCTACTCTGGAAACACCATATATTTT	CASSSYSGNTIYF
TRBD1	14	TRBV5-1	NA	TRBJ2-5	TGCGCCAGCAGCCCTGGACAGGGAAAAGAGACCCAGTACTTC	CASSPGQGKETQYF
TRBD1	14	TRBV19	NA	TRBJ2-7	TGTGCCAGTTCAAGACAGGGAAGCTCCTACGAGCAGTACTTC	CASSRQGSSYEQYF
NA	15	TRBV11-3	NA	TRBJ2-1	TGTGCCAGCAGCTTGGGACTTTGGAAAAACAATGAGCAGTTCTTC	CASSLGLWKNNEQFF
NA	16	TRBV15	NA	TRBJ2-3	TGTGCCACCAGCAGAGGGGGAGCCACTAGCACAGATACGCAGTATTTT	CATSRGGATSTDTQYF
TRBD1	14	TRBV6-5	NA	TRBJ2-1	TGTGCCAGCAGCCGGGACAGGGGCTGGAGGGAGCAGTTCTTC	CASSRDRGWREQFF
TRBD1	16	TRBV6-6	once	TRBJ1-5	TGTGCCAGCCAAAAAGGTCTAACAGGGGGCAATCAGCCCCAGCATTTT	CASQKGLTGGNQPQHF
NA	15	TRBV3-1/TRBV3-2	NA	TRBJ1-3	TGTGCCAGCAGCCAACTGCCGGTCCCTGGAAACACCATATATTTT	CASSQLPVPGNTIYF
TRBD1	15	TRBV15	NA	TRBJ1-2	TGTGCCACCAGCAGAGTGGTTACGGGACAGTACGGCTACACCTTC	CATSRVVTGQYGYTF
NA	14	TRBV7-9	NA	TRBJ1-5	TGTGCCAGCAGCTCTTCAGCGGACAATCAGCCCCAGCATTTT	CASSSSADNQPQHF